Below are 20 T cell receptor beta chains sequenced from a single sample in a study of CDR3 diversity in severe acne. Each CDR3 protein is one row after TCRdb ran MiXCR on the PCR reads. This table holds some 84,000 distinct CDR3 sequences, 45% to 55% found once. The sequenced sample was blood. These receptors were obtained from a male donor in good health, serving as a control.

This clonotype was seen at least ten times. V gene TRBV9 combines with J gene TRBJ1-2; 10 bases line up with TRBD1. Germline CDR1 is SGDLS and CDR2 is YYNGEE. The J segment lost 2 bases and the V segment lost 3 bases, leaving 7 bases of the junction unmatched. There are 16 residues in the CDR3. As DNA, the CDR3 is TGTGCCAGCAGCGACCCCCGACAGGGGGCGAACTATGGCTACACCTTC. Its translation: CASSDPRQGANYGYTF.

A word on this clonotype: An end of the junction differs from the germline gene, which may be a read error. The chain is built from TRBV7-6 and TRBJ2-3; the D is unclear. The CDR3 extends over 9 amino acids. Looked up from germline, CDR1 is SGHVS and CDR2 is FNYEAQ. The CDR3 here is CASSSPLNF. In DNA, the CDR3 is TGTGCCAGCAGCTCTCCGTTGAATTTT. The whole variable domain, remainder taken from reference TRBV7-6 and TRBJ2-3, is GAGVSQSPRYKVTKRGQDVALRCDPISGHVSLYWYRQALGQGPEFLTYFNYEAQQDKSGLPNDRFSAERPEGSISTLTIQRTEQRDSAMYRCASSSPLNFGPGTRLTVL.

V is TRBV28 and J is TRBJ1-1; D is unclear. The ends were cut back, 2 bases at V and 0 bases at J, with 7 bases in the middle. The CDR3 contains 14 residues. The germline V gene has CDR1 MDHEN and CDR2 SYDVKM. The CDR3 is CASSLGRLNTEAFF. The CDR3 region has the DNA TGTGCCAGCAGTTTAGGACGGCTGAACACTGAAGCTTTCTTT.

This clonotype appeared once. The chain is built from TRBV15 and TRBJ1-1; TRBD1 aligns across 10 bases. CDR3 size: 18 residues. The J segment lost 4 bases and the V segment lost 2 bases, leaving 13 bases of the junction unmatched. Germline CDR1 is LNHNV and CDR2 is YYDKDF (reference sequence). CDR3 protein: CATSRKGTGAFRPTEAFF. DNA for the CDR3: TGTGCCACCAGCAGAAAAGGGACAGGGGCGTTTAGGCCCACTGAAGCTTTCTTT.

This clonotype appeared many times. The V call is TRBV12-3 or TRBV12-4, the J call TRBJ2-3; 8 nucleotides agree with TRBD1. The CDR3 is 15 residues long. Trimming cost V 5 bases and J 3 bases; bases outside gene matches: 7. The CDR3 loop is CASSQRRGPTDTQYF. The CDR3 DNA sequence: TGTGCCAGCAGTCAACGCAGGGGGCCAACAGATACGCAGTATTTT.

The J gene is TRBJ2-5, the V gene TRBV7-9; 9 positions match TRBD2. V lost 1 base to trimming and J lost 3 bases; unmatched junction nucleotides: 6. Germline V gives CDR1 SEHNR, CDR2 FQNEAQ (reference sequence). The length of the CDR3 is 16 residues. DNA for the CDR3: TGTGCCAGCAGCTTAGGTCGGAGGACTAGCGAAGAGACCCAGTACTTC. Residues: CASSLGRRTSEETQYF.

This clonotype was seen ten or more times. The CDR3 nucleotides are TGTGCCAGCAGCGTGGGGACAGGGGCCACAGATACGCAGTATTTT. Translation: CASSVGTGATDTQYF. The chain employs TRBV9 and TRBJ2-3; TRBD1 matches 10 bases. CDR3 length equals 15 residues. V trimming: 2 bases; J trimming: 2 bases; junction bases outside the gene matches: 2. CDR1 and CDR2 from the germline V gene are SGDLS and YYNGEE.

A few counts support this clonotype. V and J are TRBV7-9 and TRBJ1-1; D is uncertain. The CDR3 is 14 residues long. The germline V gene has CDR1 SEHNR and CDR2 FQNEAQ (reference sequence). Trimming shortened V by 4 bases and J by 8 bases, and 17 bases separated the two germline ends. The CDR3 loop reads CASSSGHRSYEAFF. For the CDR3, the DNA is TGTGCCAGCAGCTCTGGGCATCGGTCGTACGAAGCTTTCTTT.

V usage is TRBV2 and J usage is TRBJ2-1; D might be TRBD2 (7 bases). Germline CDR1 reads SNHLY; CDR2 reads FYNNEI. The CDR3 is 15 residues long. Between the trimmed V and J ends, which lost 8 bases and 4 bases, there was a span of 18 bases. CDR3 DNA: TGTGCCAGCTTTGAGGGGGGGCCGGGGTACAATGAGCAGTTCTTC. It is translated as CASFEGGPGYNEQFF.

The V and J genes are TRBV20-1 and TRBJ2-7; 8 bases line up with TRBD2. Germline CDR1 DFQATT, CDR2 SNEGSKA (reference sequence). This CDR3 is built from 13 residues. J gave up 2 bases and V 2 bases, and 2 bases lay outside the gene matches. DNA of the CDR3: TGCAGTGCTAGAAACGGGGGGGCCTACGAGCAGTACTTC. Translating gives CSARNGGAYEQYF.

V usage is TRBV9 and J usage is TRBJ1-2; D is unclear. The germline V and J ends were trimmed by 4 bases and 2 bases, with 9 bases remaining between them. This CDR3 region has 13 residues. Germline values: CDR1 SGDLS, CDR2 YYNGEE. In nucleotides, the CDR3 is TGTGCCAGCAGCCGCACACCGAACTATGGCTACACCTTC. Translated, it gives CASSRTPNYGYTF.

The chain links TRBV10-3 to TRBJ2-3; 7 nucleotides line up with TRBD1. The CDR3 contains 15 residues. Germline trimming cut 0 bases from V and 4 bases from J; bases unmatched to any gene: 4. Germline lookup yields CDR1 ENHRY and CDR2 SYGVKD. CDR3 amino acids: CAISESTGSADTQYF. The CDR3 DNA sequence: TGTGCCATCAGTGAGTCGACAGGGTCGGCAGATACGCAGTATTTT.

This chain uses TRBV20-1 with TRBJ1-6, with D tentatively TRBD1 (6 bases). The V end was cut by 3 bases, the J end by 7 bases, with 13 bases between. In germline, CDR1 is DFQATT, CDR2 SNEGSKA (reference sequence). The CDR3 runs 14 residues. CDR3 sequence reads: CSASSGQGNSPLHF. As DNA, the CDR3 is TGCAGTGCTAGCTCAGGGCAGGGGAATTCACCCCTCCACTTT.

There are many counts of this clonotype. This chain uses TRBV28 with TRBJ1-2; 8 bases are a match to TRBD1. Germline loops: CDR1 MDHEN, CDR2 SYDVKM. This CDR3 spans 14 amino acids. After removal of 7 bases from V and 2 bases from J, the junction contained 6 bases not matched to a gene. The CDR3, as DNA: TGTGCCAGCACTCGGACAGGGACGAACTATGGCTACACCTTC. The encoded protein is CASTRTGTNYGYTF.

The chain combines TRBV15 with TRBJ1-1; a possible D gene is TRBD1 (5 bases). Germline CDR1 is LNHNV and CDR2 is YYDKDF (reference sequence). The CDR3 has 14 amino acids. The V end was cut by 5 bases, the J end by 4 bases, with 14 bases between. CDR3 loop: CATSSRGEGTEAFF. Written as DNA, the CDR3 is TGTGCCACCAGCTCTCGGGGGGAAGGCACTGAAGCTTTCTTT.

This clonotype was counted a few times. V is TRBV18 and J is TRBJ1-1; 7 bases are shared with TRBD1. Trimming removed 1 base from V and 6 bases from J; junction bases left unmatched: 8. The CDR3 has 15 amino acids. Germline CDR1 reads KGHSH; CDR2 reads LQKENI. The CDR3 is CASSPRNDRDAEAFF. In nucleotides, the CDR3 is TGTGCCAGCTCACCACGCAATGACAGGGACGCTGAAGCTTTCTTT.

The genes are TRBV20-1 and TRBJ2-7; 11 bases are a match to TRBD2. Trimming took 0 bases from V and 0 from J; bases not matched to a gene: 7. The CDR3 has 17 amino acids. Germline CDR1 is DFQATT and CDR2 is SNEGSKA (reference sequence). Here the CDR3 reads CSARDLAGGPSSYEQYF. The CDR3 DNA is TGCAGTGCTAGAGATTTAGCGGGAGGGCCAAGCTCCTACGAGCAGTACTTC.

This clonotype was recorded a few times. The junction departs from the called germline gene at one end, perhaps through a read error. The chain links TRBV7-7 to TRBJ2-6, with 7 bases identical to TRBD2. This CDR3 is built from 15 residues. Germline-derived CDR1 and CDR2 are SSHAT and FNYEAQ (reference sequence). In DNA, the CDR3 is TGTGCTAGCAGCTTGGGGGGGACCGGGGCCAACGTCCTGACTTTC. Residues: CASSLGGTGANVLTF.

The J gene is TRBJ1-1, the V gene TRBV10-3; 11 nucleotides align to TRBD1. Per the germline V gene, CDR1 is ENHRY and CDR2 is SYGVKD. Germline trimming cut 6 bases from V and 12 bases from J; bases unmatched to any gene: 6. The CDR3 totals 12 residues. The DNA for the CDR3 is TGTGCCATCAGCTGGACAGGGGGCAGAACTTTCTTT. Translating it yields CAISWTGGRTFF.

This clonotype was recorded many times. This rearrangement joins TRBV6-1 to TRBJ2-1; no reliable D call. Germline loops: CDR1 MNHNS, CDR2 SASEGT. Trimming pared 2 bases from V and 6 bases from J, leaving 14 bases between. The CDR3 runs 15 residues. CDR3 sequence: CASSELSDSSNEQFF. The CDR3 region has the DNA TGTGCCAGCAGTGAATTATCGGATTCAAGCAATGAGCAGTTCTTC.